Each of the 5 T cell receptor beta chains below was sequenced from the same sample in a study of shared clonotypes between healthy human individuals. Here immunoSEQ multiplex PCR was the method, and the copy in TCRdb shows in-frame clones only, minus some. The sample contains around 2.5 million clones, roughly 93% of which appear only once. Material for sequencing was naive CD4+ T cells from PBMCs. Indicated subset: CD45RA+ positively selected. The origin of the receptors is a man younger than 35 in good health. Some clones in this sample may be carry-over from other donors' samples.

The V call is TRBV6-6, the J call TRBJ2-5, with D maybe TRBD2 (6 bases). Germline CDR1 is MNHNY and CDR2 is SVGAGI (reference sequence). This CDR3 has 14 amino acids. V was clipped by 2 bases and J by 5 bases, with 12 bases between them. The CDR3 is CASSYGEAMETQYF. CDR3 in DNA: TGTGCCAGCAGTTACGGGGAGGCCATGGAGACCCAGTACTTC.

The chain carries TRBV28 and TRBJ1-4; D is possibly TRBD1 (5 bases). The CDR3 is 14 amino acids. In germline, CDR1 is MDHEN, CDR2 SYDVKM. Trimming cost V 5 bases and J 8 bases, with 15 bases left between them. This chain's CDR3 is CASSGGIGGEKLFF. CDR3 DNA: TGTGCCAGCAGTGGGGGGATTGGGGGAGAAAAACTGTTTTTT.

This clone was recorded once. The chain combines TRBV6-5 with TRBJ1-1; 8 nucleotides align to TRBD1. The V and J ends lost 5 bases and 6 bases, in that order; junction bases with no gene match: 8. There are 14 residues in the CDR3. Looked up from germline, CDR1 is MNHEY and CDR2 is SVGAGI. The CDR3 here is CASSPRGRWAEAFF. The CDR3 coding sequence is TGTGCCAGCAGTCCCAGGGGGCGCTGGGCTGAAGCTTTCTTT.

The chain employs TRBV4-3 and TRBJ2-2; 8 bases agree with TRBD2. The CDR3 contains 16 residues. The ends lost 1 base at V and 5 bases at J; junction bases unmatched: 6. Germline V lookup: CDR1 LGHNA, CDR2 YSLEER. For the CDR3, the DNA is TGCGCCAGCAGCCAAGGACCCAGCGGGAGTACCGGGGAGCTGTTTTTT. Translated, it gives CASSQGPSGSTGELFF.

This clone has more than one count but fewer than ten. The rearrangement uses TRBV27 and TRBJ1-1; 8 nucleotides align to TRBD1. CDR1 and CDR2 from the germline V gene are MNHEY and SMNVEV (reference sequence). The CDR3 extends over 13 amino acids. With V trimmed by 6 bases and J by 10 bases, 10 bases remained unmatched. This CDR3 reads CASRGSGGNRAFF. The CDR3 region has the DNA TGTGCCAGCAGGGGATCAGGGGGCAATCGAGCTTTCTTT.